This T cell receptor (beta chain) is drawn from a study of T cell repertoires in cytomegalovirus infection. This CDR3 contains 14 residues. Germline values: CDR1 MGHRA, CDR2 YSYEKL. The V gene end was trimmed by 3 bases and the J gene end by 6 bases; junction bases not matched to a gene: 7. This clonotype was detected ten times or more. TCRdb re-analysed the reads in MiXCR, keeping a single row per CDR3 protein. The sample records 480,000 or so distinct CDR3 sequences, 11% being singletons. This TCR derives from a human donor in good health (CMV status not recorded). Some clones in this sample may be carry-over from other donors' samples. Sequencing was carried out using PBMCs. V is TRBV4-1 and J is TRBJ1-1; 7 bases agree with TRBD1. In nucleotides, the CDR3 is TGCGCCAGCAGCCACCCGGGACAGAGGCCTGAAGCTTTCTTT. This codes for CASSHPGQRPEAFF.